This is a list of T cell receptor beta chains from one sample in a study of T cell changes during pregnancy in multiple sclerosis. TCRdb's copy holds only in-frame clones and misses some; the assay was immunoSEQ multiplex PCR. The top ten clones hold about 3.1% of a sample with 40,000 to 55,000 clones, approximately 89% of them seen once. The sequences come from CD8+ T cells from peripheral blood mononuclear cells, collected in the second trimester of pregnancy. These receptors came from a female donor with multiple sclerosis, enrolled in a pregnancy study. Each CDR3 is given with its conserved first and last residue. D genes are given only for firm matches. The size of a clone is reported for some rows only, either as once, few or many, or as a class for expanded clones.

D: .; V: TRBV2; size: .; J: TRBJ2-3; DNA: TGTGCCAGACTCCTCTTCACGGATACGCAGTATTTT; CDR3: CARLLFTDTQYF
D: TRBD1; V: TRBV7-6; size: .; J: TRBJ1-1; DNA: TGTGCCAGCAGCTACCAGGGACAGGGGGACACTGAAGCTTTCTTT; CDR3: CASSYQGQGDTEAFF
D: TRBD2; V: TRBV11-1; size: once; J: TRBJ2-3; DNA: TGTGCCAGCAGCTTTCCTGAAGCGGGGGGGCCGGATACGCAGTATTTT; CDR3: CASSFPEAGGPDTQYF
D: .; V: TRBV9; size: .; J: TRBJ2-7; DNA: TGTGCCAGCAGCGTAGGGGGCCCCTCCTACGAGCAGTACTTC; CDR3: CASSVGGPSYEQYF
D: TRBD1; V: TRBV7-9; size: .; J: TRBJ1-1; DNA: TGTGCCAGCAGCTTATTCGGGACAGGCGACATGAACACTGAAGCTTTCTTT; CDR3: CASSLFGTGDMNTEAFF
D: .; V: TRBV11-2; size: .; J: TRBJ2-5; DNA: TGTGCCAGCAGTTACAGGGCTGGGGAGACCCAGTACTTC; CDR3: CASSYRAGETQYF
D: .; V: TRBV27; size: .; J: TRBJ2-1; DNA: TGTGCCAGCAGTTTGAGGGGGAATGAGCAGTTCTTC; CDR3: CASSLRGNEQFF
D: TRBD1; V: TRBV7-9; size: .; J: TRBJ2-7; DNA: TGTGCCAGCAGCCTAAGACAGGGCAGCTCCTACGAGCAGTACTTC; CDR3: CASSLRQGSSYEQYF
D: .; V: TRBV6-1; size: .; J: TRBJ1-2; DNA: TGTGCCAGCAGTGAGGGAGAGTCTGCGGCGGCCTATGGCTACACCTTC; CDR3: CASSEGESAAAYGYTF
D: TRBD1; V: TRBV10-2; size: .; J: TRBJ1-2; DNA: TGCGCCAGCAGTGAGCCCCCGACAGGGTCGGACTATGGCTACACCTTC; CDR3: CASSEPPTGSDYGYTF
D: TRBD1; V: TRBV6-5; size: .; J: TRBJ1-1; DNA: TGTGCCAGCAGTTACGGGACAGTAAAGAACACTGAAGCTTTCTTT; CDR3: CASSYGTVKNTEAFF
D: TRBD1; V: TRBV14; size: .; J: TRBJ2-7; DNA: TGTGCCAGCAGCCAAGATGAGGGGGCAGTCCACGAGCAGTACTTC; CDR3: CASSQDEGAVHEQYF
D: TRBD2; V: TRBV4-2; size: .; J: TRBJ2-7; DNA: TGTGCCAGCAGCCAAGGTGCGGGGGGGGCCTACGAGCAGTACTTC; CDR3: CASSQGAGGAYEQYF
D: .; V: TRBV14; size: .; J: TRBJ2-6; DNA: TGTGCCAGCAGCCCAGGAAATGGGGCCAACGTCCTGACTTTC; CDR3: CASSPGNGANVLTF
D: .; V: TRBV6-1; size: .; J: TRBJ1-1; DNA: TGTGCCAGCAGTGAAGAAGTAGGAGAGGGCACTGAAGCTTTCTTT; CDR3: CASSEEVGEGTEAFF
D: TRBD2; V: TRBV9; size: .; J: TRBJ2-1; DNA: TGTGCCAGCAGCGACGGGGGGAGCTCCTACAATGAGCAGTTCTTC; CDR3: CASSDGGSSYNEQFF
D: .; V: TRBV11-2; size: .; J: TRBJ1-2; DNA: TGTGCCAGCAGCTTAGGTCAGACAAATGGCTACACCTTC; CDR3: CASSLGQTNGYTF
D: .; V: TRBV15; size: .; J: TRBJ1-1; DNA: TGTGCCACCAGCACTCGGGGGATGTTTTTTGATGCTTTCTTT; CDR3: CATSTRGMFFDAFF
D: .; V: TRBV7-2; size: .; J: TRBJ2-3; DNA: TGTGCCAGCAGCTTAGGAGGGGAAGCGGGACAGGGCACAGATACGCAGTATTTT; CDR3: CASSLGGEAGQGTDTQYF
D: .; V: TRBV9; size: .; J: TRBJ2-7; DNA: TGTGCCAGCAGCGCGGGGGGCCGCTACGAGCAGTACTTC; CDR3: CASSAGGRYEQYF
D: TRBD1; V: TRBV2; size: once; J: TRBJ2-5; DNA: TGTGCCAGCAACCCGGGACAGGGGTGGGAGACCCAGTACTTC; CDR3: CASNPGQGWETQYF
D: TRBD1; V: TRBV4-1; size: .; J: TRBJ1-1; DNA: TGCGCCAGCAGCCGAGGGACAGGAGAAGCTTTCTTT; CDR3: CASSRGTGEAFF
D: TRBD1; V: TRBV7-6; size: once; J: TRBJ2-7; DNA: TGTGCCAGCAGCGCGACAGGGGGCAACGAGCAGTACTTC; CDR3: CASSATGGNEQYF
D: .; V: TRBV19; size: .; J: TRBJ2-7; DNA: TGTGCCAGTAGTATTAGGGGTGACTACGAGCAGTACTTC; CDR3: CASSIRGDYEQYF
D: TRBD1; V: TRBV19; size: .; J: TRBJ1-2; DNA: TGTGCCAGTAGTTCGACCGGGACAGGGGGCAGTGGCTACACCTTC; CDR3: CASSSTGTGGSGYTF
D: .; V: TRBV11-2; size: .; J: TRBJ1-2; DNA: TGTGCCAGCAGCTTAGTCCGGGGGGGTGGCTACACCTTC; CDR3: CASSLVRGGGYTF
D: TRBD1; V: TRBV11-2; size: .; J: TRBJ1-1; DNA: TGTGCCAGCAGGTTGCAGGGGGCCTTGACTGAAGCTTTCTTT; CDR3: CASRLQGALTEAFF
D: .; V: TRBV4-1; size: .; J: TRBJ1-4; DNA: TGCGCCAGCAGCCAAGATCAGGGGACGACGGAAAAACTGTTTTTT; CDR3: CASSQDQGTTEKLFF
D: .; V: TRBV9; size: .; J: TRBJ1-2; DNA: TGTGCCAGCAGCGTAGTAACTAACTATGGCTACACCTTC; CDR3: CASSVVTNYGYTF
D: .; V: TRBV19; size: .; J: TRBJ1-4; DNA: TGTGCCAGTAGTATAGGACAGACCATTCGGCATTTTTTT; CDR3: CASSIGQTIRHFF
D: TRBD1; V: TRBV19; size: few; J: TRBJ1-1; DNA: TGTGCCAGTAGTATAGGTCCGACAGGGCCCACTGAAGCTTTCTTT; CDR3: CASSIGPTGPTEAFF
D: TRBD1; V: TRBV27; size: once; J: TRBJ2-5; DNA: TGTGCCAGCAGTGCCAGGACAGGGCCTTTAGAGACCCAGTACTTC; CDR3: CASSARTGPLETQYF
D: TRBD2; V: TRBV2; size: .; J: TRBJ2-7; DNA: TGTGCCAGCAGAACCGGGACTAGCGGTGACGAGCAGTACTTC; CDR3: CASRTGTSGDEQYF
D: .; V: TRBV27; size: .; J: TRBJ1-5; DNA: TGTGCCAGCAGTTTATTTACCGGTGTGAATCAGCCCCAGCATTTT; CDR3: CASSLFTGVNQPQHF
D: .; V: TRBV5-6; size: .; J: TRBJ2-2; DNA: TGTGCCAGCAGCCCGACTGCGTTAATCACCGGGGAGCTGTTTTTT; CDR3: CASSPTALITGELFF
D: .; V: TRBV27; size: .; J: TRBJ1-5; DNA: TGTGCCAGCAGTCCGCCTCCAGGGTTGAATCAGCCCCAGCATTTT; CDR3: CASSPPPGLNQPQHF
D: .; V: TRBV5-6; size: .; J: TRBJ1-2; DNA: TGTGCCAGCAGCTTGGGGCGGGGGGCGAACTATGGCTACACCTTC; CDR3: CASSLGRGANYGYTF
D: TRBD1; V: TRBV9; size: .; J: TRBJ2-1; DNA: TGTGCCAGCAGCCCCCGTAGGCCGACAGGGTACAATGAGCAGTTCTTC; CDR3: CASSPRRPTGYNEQFF
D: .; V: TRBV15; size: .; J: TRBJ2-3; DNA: TGTGCCACCAGCAGGGACAGCTCGGTCACAGATACGCAGTATTTT; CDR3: CATSRDSSVTDTQYF
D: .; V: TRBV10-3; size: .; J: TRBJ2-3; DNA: TGTGCCGCCAACGGGGGTACAGATACGCAGTATTTT; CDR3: CAANGGTDTQYF
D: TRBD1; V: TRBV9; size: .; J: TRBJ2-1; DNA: TGTGCCAGCAGCCCCTCCGGGGGACAGGGGAGGCATGAGCAGTTCTTC; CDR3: CASSPSGGQGRHEQFF